Listed here are 30 T cell receptor beta chains from one sample, sequenced in a study of neurological immune-mediated disorders. MiXCR was run by TCRdb on the 5' RACE reads, yielding one entry per CDR3 protein. The table includes 74,000 or so distinct CDR3 sequences, about 9% detected once. Source material: PBMCs. Receptors originate from a middle-aged man in good health.

This clonotype was seen at least ten times. This sequence joins TRBV7-2 and TRBJ2-3; D perhaps matches TRBD2 (5 bases). V lost 5 bases and J lost 7, with 10 bases in between. The CDR3 spans 12 residues. CDR1 and CDR2 from the germline V gene are SGHTA and FQGNSA. The CDR3 here is CASSLVGNTQYF. DNA for the CDR3: TGTGCCAGCAGCCTAGTCGGGAATACGCAGTATTTT.

This clonotype was observed many times. This chain uses TRBV6-5 with TRBJ1-2; the D gene is possibly TRBD1 (6 bases). The length of the CDR3 is 16 residues. V lost 6 bases to trimming and J lost 4 bases, with 21 bases between them. Germline CDR1 and CDR2: MNHEY and SVGAGI. CDR3 sequence: CASRTPGGGQGYGYTF. The CDR3 bases are TGTGCCAGCAGAACACCCGGCGGGGGGCAAGGCTATGGCTACACCTTC.

V and J are TRBV11-3 and TRBJ2-1; 7 nucleotides align to TRBD2. J lost 4 bases, V lost 0 bases, and 6 bases had no gene match. From germline, CDR1 is SGHNT and CDR2 YENEEA. The CDR3 runs 16 residues. The DNA for the CDR3 is TGTGCCAGCAGCTTAGACGGAGCGGGGACGTACAATGAGCAGTTCTTC. Protein sequence: CASSLDGAGTYNEQFF.

This clonotype occurred many times. The chain employs TRBV21-1 and TRBJ2-1. TRBV21-1 is shown as a pseudogene. The length of the CDR3 is 17 residues. DNA for the CDR3: TGTGCCAGCAGCAAAGAGAATGCGCGGGGCTCCTACAATGAGCAGTTCTTC. It specifies CASSKENARGSYNEQFF.

Regarding this clonotype: At one boundary the junction diverges from the germline segment, which might be a read error. This chain uses TRBV7-6 with TRBJ2-3; D unclear. Germline V CDR1 and CDR2: SGHVS, FNYEAQ. The CDR3 loop spans 13 amino acids. CDR3 bases: TGTGCCATCAGCCTTTCAGGTGAAGATACGCAGTATTTT. Protein sequence: CAISLSGEDTQYF.

This clonotype showed up many times. The chain links TRBV6-1 to TRBJ1-1; perhaps TRBD1 as D (5 bases). The CDR3 consists of 16 residues. Looked up from germline, CDR1 is MNHNS and CDR2 is SASEGT. V lost 3 bases to trimming and J lost 0 bases, with 14 bases between them. CDR3 in DNA: TGTGCCAGCAGTGACCCGGGACGGACTATGAACACTGAAGCTTTCTTT. Its translation is CASSDPGRTMNTEAFF.

Written as DNA, the CDR3 is TGTGCCAGCAGTAACCAGCGGGAGGGCTTTGATACCCAGTACTTC. Translation gives CASSNQREGFDTQYF. V gene TRBV28 combines with J gene TRBJ2-5, with TRBD2 matching over 10 bases. The CDR3 covers 15 residues. J lost 8 bases, V lost 5 bases, and 11 bases had no gene match. From germline, CDR1 is MDHEN and CDR2 SYDVKM.

V gene TRBV5-1 combines with J gene TRBJ2-1, with TRBD2 matching 7 bases. J was trimmed by 0 bases and V by 3 bases; bases with no gene match: 6. The germline CDR1 and CDR2 sequences are SGHRS and YFSETQ. The CDR3 covers 16 residues. CDR3 region: CASSSLSSGSYNEQFF. In DNA form, the CDR3 reads TGCGCCAGCAGCTCCCTCTCTAGCGGCTCCTACAATGAGCAGTTCTTC.

This clonotype has a count of ten or more. V usage is TRBV7-2 and J usage is TRBJ2-3; no clear D. Germline-derived CDR1 and CDR2 are SGHTA and FQGNSA. Trimming took 5 bases from V and 8 from J, leaving 11 bases between them. The length of the CDR3 is 12 residues. CDR3 amino acids: CASSTPPGTQYF. Written as DNA, the CDR3 is TGTGCCAGCAGCACTCCCCCGGGTACGCAGTATTTT.

Many counts were recorded for this clonotype. This chain joins TRBV2 and TRBJ1-5, with D uncertain. V lost 4 bases to trimming and J lost 7 bases, with 11 bases between them. Germline V CDR1 and CDR2: SNHLY, FYNNEI. The CDR3 is 13 residues long. The chain's CDR3 is CASSGEVRQPQHF. Written as DNA, the CDR3 is TGTGCCAGCAGTGGGGAGGTTAGGCAGCCCCAGCATTTT.

This clonotype was seen repeatedly, ten times or more. The rearrangement uses TRBV4-1 and TRBJ2-1; D is uncertain. Germline values: CDR1 MGHRA, CDR2 YSYEKL. CDR3 length: 12 residues. Trimming stripped 0 bases from V and 10 bases from J, with 7 bases between. Written as DNA, the CDR3 is TGCGCCAGCAGCCAAGATCTTAGGGAGCAGTTCTTC. Residues: CASSQDLREQFF.

This clonotype was seen repeatedly, ten times or more. The chain joins TRBV27 to TRBJ2-7; 7 positions match TRBD2. This CDR3 has 15 residues. Looked up from germline, CDR1 is MNHEY and CDR2 is SMNVEV (reference sequence). V was pared by 7 bases and J by 0 bases, with 9 bases of the junction left unmatched. This CDR3 is CASTYRGGSSYEQYF. As DNA, the CDR3 is TGTGCCAGCACCTACCGGGGAGGGAGCTCCTACGAGCAGTACTTC.

This clonotype was detected only a few times. V and J are TRBV5-6 and TRBJ2-7, with 7 nucleotides matching TRBD1. V gave up 4 bases and J gave up 0 bases; unmatched junction bases: 7. The CDR3 runs to 15 residues. Germline V gene sequence: CDR1 SGHDT, CDR2 YYEEEE. CDR3 sequence reads: CASSGDRGVSYEQYF. CDR3 nucleotide sequence: TGTGCCAGCAGCGGGGACAGAGGAGTCTCCTACGAGCAGTACTTC.

This clonotype was detected many times. The chain recombines TRBV4-1 with TRBJ1-5; D gene uncertain. Germline CDR1 reads MGHRA; CDR2 reads YSYEKL. The V end was cut by 0 bases, the J end by 5 bases, with 5 bases between. The CDR3 is 13 amino acids. CDR3 nucleotides: TGCGCCAGCAGCCAAGATGGGGATCAGCCCCAGCATTTT. It codes for CASSQDGDQPQHF.

This clonotype showed up many times. V usage is TRBV5-1 and J usage is TRBJ1-4; tentative D call: TRBD1 (6 bases). Looked up from germline, CDR1 is SGHRS and CDR2 is YFSETQ. This CDR3 has 15 amino acids. V dropped 4 bases and J dropped 6 bases, with 16 bases sitting between them. CDR3 protein: CASSDRPGADEKLFF. The CDR3 region has the DNA TGCGCCAGCAGCGACCGACCGGGGGCGGATGAAAAACTGTTTTTT.

This clonotype was seen at least ten times. V usage is TRBV27 and J usage is TRBJ1-3; 7 bases agree with TRBD1. Germline values: CDR1 MNHEY, CDR2 SMNVEV (reference sequence). The CDR3 totals 16 residues. With V trimmed by 3 bases and J by 0 bases, 5 bases remained unmatched. CDR3 amino acids: CASSFTGVSSGNTIYF. The CDR3 DNA reads TGTGCCAGCAGTTTTACAGGGGTTTCCTCTGGAAACACCATATATTTT.

This clonotype was seen at least ten times. The V and J genes are TRBV20-1 and TRBJ1-5; 7 bases agree with TRBD1. The CDR3 totals 16 residues. The junction had 14 bases not matched to a gene; V was cut back by 7 bases and J by 2 bases. Germline loops: CDR1 DFQATT, CDR2 SNEGSKA (reference sequence). The CDR3 spells CSVSRPGGRGNQPQHF. The CDR3 region has the DNA TGCAGTGTTTCTCGGCCAGGGGGTAGGGGCAATCAGCCCCAGCATTTT.

The chain has TRBV6-1 and TRBJ2-7; D may match TRBD1 or TRBD2 (5 bases each). Deletions cut 6 bases from V and 5 bases from J, with 17 bases between. The CDR3 consists of 14 residues. Looked up from germline, CDR1 is MNHNS and CDR2 is SASEGT. CDR3 sequence reads: CASRGTLQWDEQYF. Here the CDR3 DNA reads TGTGCCAGCAGGGGGACCCTCCAGTGGGACGAGCAGTACTTC.

This clonotype has at least ten counts. The rearrangement joins TRBV10-3 to TRBJ2-7; the D call may be TRBD1 or TRBD2 (6 bases each). The CDR3 consists of 15 residues. Per the germline V gene, CDR1 is ENHRY and CDR2 is SYGVKD. V was pared by 0 bases and J by 3 bases, with 12 bases between. The CDR3 region is CAISESSGALYEQYF. CDR3 nucleotide sequence: TGTGCCATCAGTGAGTCATCGGGGGCACTCTACGAGCAGTACTTC.

This chain joins TRBV7-9 and TRBJ2-5, with 8 bases fitting TRBD2. The V and J ends lost 5 bases and 4 bases, in that order; junction bases with no gene match: 12. Germline V gene data show CDR1 as SEHNR and CDR2 as FQNEAQ (reference sequence). CDR3 length equals 16 residues. The CDR3 sequence: CASSQQLAGGRETQYF. CDR3 in DNA: TGTGCCAGCAGCCAACAGCTGGCGGGGGGCAGAGAGACCCAGTACTTC. Full variable domain (rest looked up from reference TRBV7-9 and TRBJ2-5): DTGVSQNPRHKITKRGQNVTFRCDPISEHNRLYWYRQTLGQGPEFLTYFQNEAQLEKSRLLSDRFSAERPKGSFSTLEIQRTEQGDSAMYLCASSQQLAGGRETQYFGPGTRLLVL.

This clonotype was counted at least ten times. This sequence joins TRBV27 and TRBJ2-7, with D possibly matching TRBD2 (6 bases). Trimming took off 2 bases at V and 3 bases at J, with 14 bases between the two ends. Germline V gene data show CDR1 as MNHEY and CDR2 as SMNVEV (reference sequence). The CDR3 has 15 residues. CDR3 DNA: TGTGCCAGCAGTTTAGGGACTCTGAGACGCTACGAGCAGTACTTC. Its translation: CASSLGTLRRYEQYF.

This clonotype was counted at least ten times. This chain links TRBV28 with TRBJ1-2; D not resolved. Looked up from germline, CDR1 is MDHEN and CDR2 is SYDVKM. The CDR3 is 12 amino acids. With 2 bases removed from V and 4 bases from J, the gap between germline ends came to 5 bases. The CDR3 region is CASSLTGYGYTF. Written as DNA, the CDR3 is TGTGCCAGCAGTTTAACCGGCTATGGCTACACCTTC.

At least ten counts were recorded for this clonotype. V and J are TRBV10-3 and TRBJ2-7, with 8 nucleotides matching TRBD1. There are 15 residues in the CDR3. Germline trimming cut 3 bases from V and 4 bases from J; bases unmatched to any gene: 8. Germline loops: CDR1 ENHRY, CDR2 SYGVKD. The chain's CDR3 is CAISEPDRVGYEQYF. CDR3 sequence (DNA): TGTGCCATCAGTGAACCGGACAGGGTAGGATACGAGCAGTACTTC.

Many counts were recorded for this clonotype. This chain joins TRBV28 and TRBJ2-7; D is perhaps TRBD2 (6 bases). V gave up 5 bases and J gave up 9 bases, with 14 bases separating them. CDR3 length equals 12 residues. Germline loops: CDR1 MDHEN, CDR2 SYDVKM. Written as DNA, the CDR3 is TGTGCCAGCAGTCCGCCTCAGGAGGGGCAGTACTTC. This codes for CASSPPQEGQYF.

About this clonotype itself: A read error may produce the germline difference seen at one junction end. This chain joins TRBV30 and TRBJ2-7; either TRBD1 or TRBD2 may supply D (5 bases each). Germline CDR1 and CDR2: GTSNPN and SVGIG (reference sequence). This CDR3 spans 13 amino acids. DNA of the CDR3: TGTGCCGGAGGACAACAGCGGCTCTACGAGCATTACTTC. It translates to CAGGQQRLYEHYF.

The table lists this clonotype with many counts. The CDR3 DNA reads as TGCAGTGCTAGTGCAGGGGGGTATGGCTACACCTTC. Protein sequence: CSASAGGYGYTF. The genes are TRBV20-1 and TRBJ1-2, with TRBD1 identical over 7 bases. Germline V gene data show CDR1 as DFQATT and CDR2 as SNEGSKA (reference sequence). This CDR3 comprises 12 residues. V shed 3 bases and J 5 bases; nucleotides not matched to a gene: 3.

This chain connects TRBV7-2 to TRBJ2-1; 9 bases agree with TRBD1. Trimming at V came to 3 bases and at J to 1 base, leaving 1 base not matched to a gene. The CDR3 is 15 residues long. CDR1 is SGHTA, CDR2 FQGNSA, per germline. The DNA of the CDR3 is TGTGCCAGCAGCTTGGGGACAGGGTCCTACAATGAGCAGTTCTTC. It codes for CASSLGTGSYNEQFF. The whole variable domain, remainder taken from reference TRBV7-2 and TRBJ2-1, is GAGVSQSPSNKVTEKGKDVELRCDPISGHTALYWYRQSLGQGLEFLIYFQGNSAPDKSGLPSDRFSAERTGGSVSTLTIQRTQQEDSAVYLCASSLGTGSYNEQFFGPGTRLTVL.

This clonotype was picked up many times. The gene calls are TRBV24-1 and TRBJ2-7; no definite D call. Germline V gene sequence: CDR1 KGHDR, CDR2 SFDVKD. Between the trimmed V and J ends, which lost 4 bases and 0 bases, there was a span of 3 bases. The CDR3 sequence is 12 residues long. DNA of the CDR3: TGTGCCACCAGTGACAGCTCCTACGAGCAGTACTTC. Its translation: CATSDSSYEQYF.

This clonotype showed up many times. V and J are TRBV10-3 and TRBJ2-7; no clear D. Trimming cost V 7 bases and J 1 base, with 11 bases left between them. The CDR3 sequence is 13 residues long. Germline V gives CDR1 ENHRY, CDR2 SYGVKD. The DNA of the CDR3 is TGTGCCATCACCTCCCAGCTATCCTACGAGCAGTACTTC. It specifies CAITSQLSYEQYF.

This clonotype has at least ten counts. The chain uses TRBV5-1 and TRBJ1-2; D gene uncertain. V was shortened by 2 bases and J by 3 bases, with 11 bases between the two germline ends. This CDR3 has 14 amino acids. Germline lookup yields CDR1 SGHRS and CDR2 YFSETQ. CDR3 sequence (DNA): TGCGCCAGCAGCTTTTCGGGAGGAGACTATGGCTACACCTTC. Residues: CASSFSGGDYGYTF.